This T cell receptor (beta chain) was found in a study of blood T cell repertoires in COVID-19. Background on the study: Samples of COVID-19 (acute and convalescent) were obtained from the United States, Italy and Spain.

Two negative PCRs, clearance, or symptom resolution were required of recovered Cohort 3 donors. The CDR3 covers 14 residues. Trimming at V came to 3 bases and at J to 1 base, leaving 3 bases not matched to a gene. Germline lookup yields CDR1 SGHNT and CDR2 YYREEE (reference sequence). The data were produced by immunoSEQ multiplex PCR, yet TCRdb's version contains in-frame clones alone and is incomplete. The data show approximately 210,000 clones, with about 79% seen just once and about 3.3% held by the top ten. The sequencing input was PBMCs or T cells enriched from blood (not recorded which). V and J are TRBV5-4 and TRBJ1-1; 7 bases are shared with TRBD1. The sequence was obtained from a woman aged 60 to 75 who had recovered from COVID-19. Here the CDR3 reads CASSWGQQNTEAFF. The CDR3, as DNA: TGTGCCAGCAGCTGGGGACAGCAGAACACTGAAGCTTTCTTT.